This TCR beta chain was captured by sequencing in a study of blood T cells in healthy people across ages. Study-wide context: Per two T cells, about one barcoded beta molecule was captured through template switching.

A few counts support this clonotype. Antigen specificity is unknown. Findings of the study overall: Reliance upon unsorted PBMCs precluded definitive naive versus antigen-experienced comparison. Both naive CD4+ cell counts and diversity were greater in long-lived donors than in aged donors.

Together with a sample-barcoded 5' primer, a J-beta primer mix was included in a second PCR lasting about 7 to 12 cycles. From the 5' RACE reads, TCRdb called clonotypes with MiXCR, one entry per CDR3 protein. The table includes more than 1.4 million distinct CDR3 sequences, roughly 40% detected once. CDR1 is LGHDT, CDR2 YNNKEL, per germline (reference sequence). Trimming cost V 2 bases and J 2 bases, with 11 bases left between them. This CDR3 spans 15 amino acids. Per-sample PBMC isolation yielded at least 7 million cells. The J gene is TRBJ2-3, the V gene TRBV3-1; no clear D. The sample was blood. This clonotype originated in a woman aged 18-29 years in good health. The CDR3 spells CASSQSRLLTDTQYF. For the CDR3, the DNA is TGTGCCAGCAGCCAATCGCGTTTACTCACAGATACGCAGTATTTT.